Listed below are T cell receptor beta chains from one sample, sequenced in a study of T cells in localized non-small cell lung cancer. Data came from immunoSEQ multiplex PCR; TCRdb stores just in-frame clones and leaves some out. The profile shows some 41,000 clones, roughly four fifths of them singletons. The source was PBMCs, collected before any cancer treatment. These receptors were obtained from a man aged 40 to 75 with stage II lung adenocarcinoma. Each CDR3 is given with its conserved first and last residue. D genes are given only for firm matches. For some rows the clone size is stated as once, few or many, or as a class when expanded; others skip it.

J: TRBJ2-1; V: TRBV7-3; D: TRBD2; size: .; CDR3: CASSLTPSGRINEQFF; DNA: TGTGCCAGCAGCTTAACGCCTAGCGGGAGGATCAATGAGCAGTTCTTC
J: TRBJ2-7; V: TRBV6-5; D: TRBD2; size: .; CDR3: CASSPTSGISYEQYF; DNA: TGTGCCAGCAGCCCTACTAGCGGGATCTCCTACGAGCAGTACTTC
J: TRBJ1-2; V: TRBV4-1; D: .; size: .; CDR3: CASSYVPGGNYGYTF; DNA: TGCGCCAGCAGTTATGTCCCGGGCGGTAACTATGGCTACACCTTC
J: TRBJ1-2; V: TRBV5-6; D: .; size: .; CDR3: CATRAGYYGYTF; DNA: TGTGCCACCCGAGCAGGGTACTATGGCTACACCTTC
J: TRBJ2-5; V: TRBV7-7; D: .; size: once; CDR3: CASSGSAFGTEQTQYF; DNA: TGTGCTAGCAGCGGGTCCGCATTTGGGACCGAACAGACCCAGTACTTC
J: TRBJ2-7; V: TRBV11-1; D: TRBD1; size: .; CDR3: CASSRDRADYEQYF; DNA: TGTGCCAGCAGCAGGGACAGGGCAGACTACGAGCAGTACTTC
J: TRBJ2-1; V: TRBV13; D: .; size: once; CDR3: CASSPRGSYNEQFF; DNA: TGTGCCAGCAGCCCCCGGGGGAGCTACAATGAGCAGTTCTTC
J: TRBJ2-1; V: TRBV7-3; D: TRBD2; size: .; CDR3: CASSLTGGTINEQFF; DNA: TGTGCCAGCAGCTTAACGGGGGGGACTATTAATGAGCAGTTCTTC
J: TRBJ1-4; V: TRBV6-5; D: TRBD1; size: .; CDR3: CASRSGGIVEKLFF; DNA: TGTGCCAGCAGATCAGGGGGCATTGTTGAAAAACTGTTTTTT
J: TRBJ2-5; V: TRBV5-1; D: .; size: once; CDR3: CASRVTGGGKTQYF; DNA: TGCGCCAGCAGGGTGACGGGGGGCGGAAAGACCCAGTACTTC
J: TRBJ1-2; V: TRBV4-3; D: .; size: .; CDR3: CASSQDGGMIYGYTF; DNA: TGCGCCAGCAGCCAAGATGGCGGGATGATCTATGGCTACACCTTC
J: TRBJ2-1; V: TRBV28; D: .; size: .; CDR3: CASSLPYEQFF; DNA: TGTGCCAGCAGTTTGCCCTATGAGCAGTTCTTC
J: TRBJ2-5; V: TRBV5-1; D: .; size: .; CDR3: CASSLAPQGTQYF; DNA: TGCGCCAGCAGCTTGGCCCCCCAGGGCACCCAGTACTTC
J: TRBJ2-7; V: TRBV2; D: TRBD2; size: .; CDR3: CASSEVASGQYF; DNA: TGTGCCAGCAGTGAAGTGGCTAGCGGGCAGTACTTC
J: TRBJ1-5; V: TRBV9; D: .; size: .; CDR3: CASSVATYGTFRLSYQPQHF; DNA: TGTGCCAGCAGCGTAGCTACGTATGGGACTTTTAGGCTCTCGTATCAGCCCCAGCATTTT
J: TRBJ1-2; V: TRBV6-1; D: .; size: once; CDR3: CASRDRTIYGYTF; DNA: TGTGCCAGCAGAGACAGGACTATCTATGGCTACACCTTC
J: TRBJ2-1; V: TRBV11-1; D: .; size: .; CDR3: CASSLSRGTYNEQFF; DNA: TGTGCCAGCAGCTTAAGCCGAGGAACCTACAATGAGCAGTTCTTC
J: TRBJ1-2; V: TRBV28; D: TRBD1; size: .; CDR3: CASSLESGGYFGYTF; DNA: TGTGCCAGCAGTTTAGAATCAGGGGGTTACTTTGGCTACACCTTC
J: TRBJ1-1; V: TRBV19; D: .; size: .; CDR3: CASSISGNTEAFF; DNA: TGTGCCAGTAGTATATCGGGGAACACTGAAGCTTTCTTT
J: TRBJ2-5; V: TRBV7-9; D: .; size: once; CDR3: CASSFRDLETQYF; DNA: TGTGCCAGCAGCTTCCGGGACCTAGAGACCCAGTACTTC
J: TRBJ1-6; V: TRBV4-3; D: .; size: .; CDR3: CASSQVRGGNSPLHF; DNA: TGCGCCAGCAGCCAAGTTAGAGGGGGAAATTCACCCCTCCACTTT
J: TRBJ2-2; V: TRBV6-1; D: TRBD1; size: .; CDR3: CASNRQGARAGELFF; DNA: TGTGCCAGCAATCGACAGGGGGCCCGGGCCGGGGAGCTGTTTTTT
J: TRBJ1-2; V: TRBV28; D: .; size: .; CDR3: CASRVTSGYGYTF; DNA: TGTGCCAGCAGGGTGACCAGTGGCTATGGCTACACCTTC
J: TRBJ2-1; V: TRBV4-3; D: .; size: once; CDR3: CASSQGWGSYNEQFF; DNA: TGCGCCAGCAGCCAAGGGTGGGGCTCCTACAATGAGCAGTTCTTC
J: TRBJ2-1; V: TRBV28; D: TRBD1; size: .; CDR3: CASSLWRQGYEQFF; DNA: TGTGCCAGCAGTTTATGGCGACAGGGGTATGAGCAGTTCTTC
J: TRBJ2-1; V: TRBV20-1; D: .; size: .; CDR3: CSASFEEQFF; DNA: TGCAGTGCTAGCTTTGAGGAGCAGTTCTTC
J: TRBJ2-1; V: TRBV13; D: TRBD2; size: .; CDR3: CASSLVSVGSGYGSYNEQFF; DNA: TGTGCCAGCAGCTTAGTTTCCGTGGGTAGCGGGTACGGCTCCTACAATGAGCAGTTCTTC
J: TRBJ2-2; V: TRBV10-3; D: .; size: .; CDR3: CAISGSLTGELFF; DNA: TGTGCCATCAGCGGGTCCCTCACCGGGGAGCTGTTTTTT
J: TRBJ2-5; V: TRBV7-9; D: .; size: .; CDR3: CASSSQETQYF; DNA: TGTGCCAGCAGCTCACAAGAGACCCAGTACTTC
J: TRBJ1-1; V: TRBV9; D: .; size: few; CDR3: CASSVTSDIRTEAFF; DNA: TGTGCCAGCAGCGTTACGTCGGACATAAGAACTGAAGCTTTCTTT
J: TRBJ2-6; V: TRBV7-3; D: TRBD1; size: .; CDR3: CASSTGGNVLTF; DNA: TGTGCCAGCTCTACAGGGGGCAACGTCCTGACTTTC
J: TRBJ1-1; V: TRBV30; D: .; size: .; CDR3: CAWGRINREAFF; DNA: TGTGCCTGGGGGAGGATAAATCGGGAAGCTTTCTTT
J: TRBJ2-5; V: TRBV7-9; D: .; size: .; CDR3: CASSLEATETQYF; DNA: TGTGCCAGCAGCTTGGAGGCCACCGAGACCCAGTACTTC
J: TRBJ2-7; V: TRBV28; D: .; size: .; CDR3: CASSFGRGTYYEQYF; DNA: TGTGCCAGCAGTTTTGGGAGGGGGACGTACTACGAGCAGTACTTC
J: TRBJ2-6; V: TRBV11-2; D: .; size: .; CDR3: CASSLERYGISGANVLTF; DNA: TGTGCCAGCAGCTTAGAACGTTATGGGATCTCTGGGGCCAACGTCCTGACTTTC
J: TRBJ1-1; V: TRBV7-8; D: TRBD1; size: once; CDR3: CASSLSRKGANTEAFF; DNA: TGTGCCAGCAGCTTATCGAGGAAGGGGGCCAACACTGAAGCTTTCTTT
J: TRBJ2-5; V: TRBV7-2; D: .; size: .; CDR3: CASSLEGRDQETQYF; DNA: TGTGCCAGCAGCTTAGAGGGACGAGACCAAGAGACCCAGTACTTC
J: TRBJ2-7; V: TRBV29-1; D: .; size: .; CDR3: CSVEFSPGEQYF; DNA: TGCAGCGTTGAATTCAGCCCCGGGGAGCAGTACTTC
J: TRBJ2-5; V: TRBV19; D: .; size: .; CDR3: CASSRSDQETQYF; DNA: TGTGCCAGTAGTAGATCGGACCAAGAGACCCAGTACTTC
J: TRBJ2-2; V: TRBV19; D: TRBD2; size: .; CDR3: CASSRGLADTGELFF; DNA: TGTGCCAGTAGTAGGGGACTAGCGGACACCGGGGAGCTGTTTTTT
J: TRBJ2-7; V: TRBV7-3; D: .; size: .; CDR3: CASSLATAYEQYF; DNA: TGTGCCAGCAGCTTAGCGACAGCCTACGAGCAGTACTTC
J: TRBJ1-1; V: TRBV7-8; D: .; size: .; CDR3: CASNRQGSNTEAFF; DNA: TGTGCCAGCAATCGCCAGGGCTCAAACACTGAAGCTTTCTTT
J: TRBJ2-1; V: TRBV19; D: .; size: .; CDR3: CATSEGVARPDYNEQFF; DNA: TGTGCCACCTCGGAGGGGGTAGCGCGTCCGGATTACAATGAGCAGTTCTTC
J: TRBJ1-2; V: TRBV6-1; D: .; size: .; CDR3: CASTSGPQGGGYTF; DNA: TGTGCCAGCACCTCGGGACCTCAAGGGGGGGGCTACACCTTC
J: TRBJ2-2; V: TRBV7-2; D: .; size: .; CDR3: CASANTGELFF; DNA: TGTGCCAGCGCGAACACCGGGGAGCTGTTTTTT
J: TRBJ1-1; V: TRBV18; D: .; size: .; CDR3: CASSPNPFRGKNTEAFF; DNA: TGTGCCAGCTCACCAAACCCTTTCAGGGGAAAGAACACTGAAGCTTTCTTT
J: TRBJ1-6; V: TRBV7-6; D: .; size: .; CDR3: CASSLARTGRLNSPLHF; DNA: TGTGCCAGCAGCTTAGCGCGTACAGGGCGGTTGAATTCACCCCTCCACTTT
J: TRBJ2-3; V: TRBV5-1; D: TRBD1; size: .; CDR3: CASSLGRGQGTDTQYF; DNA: TGCGCCAGCAGCTTGGGTAGGGGACAGGGGACAGATACGCAGTATTTT
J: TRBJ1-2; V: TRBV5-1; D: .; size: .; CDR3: CASSLAGLPTEGYTF; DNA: TGCGCCAGCAGCTTGGCAGGGTTACCTACGGAGGGCTACACCTTC
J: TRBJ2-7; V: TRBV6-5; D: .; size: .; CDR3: CASSSRRGGYEQYF; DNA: TGTGCCAGCAGCTCCCGCAGGGGAGGCTACGAGCAGTACTTC
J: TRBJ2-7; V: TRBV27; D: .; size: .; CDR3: CASSLLGQGVEQYF; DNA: TGTGCCAGCAGTTTATTGGGGCAGGGAGTCGAGCAGTACTTC
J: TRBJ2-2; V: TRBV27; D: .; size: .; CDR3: CASISSSGFEDTGELFF; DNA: TGTGCCAGCATATCCTCGTCTGGGTTCGAGGACACCGGGGAGCTGTTTTTT
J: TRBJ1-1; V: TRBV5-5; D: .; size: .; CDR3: CASSLDWEVPFF; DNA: TGTGCCAGCAGCTTGGATTGGGAGGTCCCTTTCTTT
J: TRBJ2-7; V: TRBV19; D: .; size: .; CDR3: CASSKGLYSYEQYF; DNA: TGTGCCAGTAGTAAAGGTCTCTACAGCTACGAGCAGTACTTC
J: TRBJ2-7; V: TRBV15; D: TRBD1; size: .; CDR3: CATRTGTVSYEQYF; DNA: TGTGCCACCAGGACCGGGACAGTCTCCTACGAGCAGTACTTC